These T cell receptor beta chains were read from a single sample in a study of blood T cell repertoires in COVID-19. TCRdb keeps only in-frame clones here, not all; method: immunoSEQ multiplex PCR. The table has 230,000 or so clones, more than 80% seen once; the top ten hold roughly 8%. Sequencing input: peripheral blood. The receptors stem from an elderly woman with COVID-19, enrolled during active disease. The CDR3 runs from the conserved cysteine through the conserved F or W. The D gene is left open where the match is weak. Clone size, where shown, is once, few, many, or a class for clones that have expanded.

clone_size d_call j_call v_call cdr3_aa cdr3_nt
NA NA TRBJ1-2 TRBV27 CASSSLRDKGSNYGYTF TGTGCCAGCAGTTCTCTTAGGGACAAGGGATCGAACTATGGCTACACCTTC
NA TRBD2 TRBJ2-3 TRBV12-5 CASGLILGLAVDTQYF TGTGCTAGTGGTTTGATCCTCGGGCTAGCGGTTGATACGCAGTATTTT
once NA TRBJ1-5 TRBV3-1/TRBV3-2 CASSQGISSQPQHF TGTGCCAGCAGCCAAGGTATAAGTAGTCAGCCCCAGCATTTT
NA TRBD1 TRBJ1-2 TRBV7-2 CASSYRDRGYYGYTF TGTGCCAGCAGCTACAGGGACAGGGGATACTATGGCTACACCTTC
NA NA TRBJ1-1 TRBV28 CASSSSTVGAFF TGTGCCAGCAGTTCGTCGACAGTGGGTGCTTTCTTT
NA NA TRBJ2-5 TRBV10-3 CAISRGTVQETQYF TGTGCCATCAGTCGGGGGACTGTCCAAGAGACCCAGTACTTC
NA NA TRBJ2-1 TRBV11-1 CASSFGGNEQFF TGTGCCAGCAGCTTTGGGGGGAATGAGCAGTTCTTC
NA TRBD1 TRBJ1-4 TRBV5-1 CASSLQIGTGFEKLFF TGCGCCAGCAGCTTGCAAATCGGGACAGGGTTTGAAAAACTGTTTTTT
NA TRBD1 TRBJ1-1 TRBV29-1 CSVVGGLLNTEAFF TGCAGCGTTGTAGGGGGCCTCCTGAACACTGAAGCTTTCTTT
NA NA TRBJ2-7 TRBV30 CAWSMAYEQYF TGTGCCTGGAGTATGGCTTACGAGCAGTACTTC
NA NA TRBJ2-2 TRBV18 CASSPLRTANTGELFF TGTGCCAGCTCACCACTTAGGACAGCGAACACCGGGGAGCTGTTTTTT
once NA TRBJ2-7 TRBV29-1 CSVTSGGTLEQYF TGCAGCGTCACTTCTGGGGGCACCCTCGAGCAGTACTTC
NA TRBD1 TRBJ2-2 TRBV6-2/TRBV6-3 CASSFQGAAPGELFF TGTGCCAGCAGTTTTCAGGGGGCGGCTCCCGGGGAGCTGTTTTTT
NA TRBD1 TRBJ1-3 TRBV5-1 CASSIRPGTAMGNTIYF TGCGCCAGCAGCATCCGTCCCGGGACAGCTATGGGAAACACCATATATTTT
NA NA TRBJ1-1 TRBV19 CASSDKDTEAFF TGTGCCAGTAGCGACAAAGACACTGAAGCTTTCTTT
NA NA TRBJ2-1 TRBV4-3 CASSRTGTTPPPEQFF TGCGCCAGCAGCCGGACAGGGACTACACCACCCCCTGAGCAGTTCTTC
NA TRBD1 TRBJ1-2 TRBV6-2/TRBV6-3 CASSYDRGHGYTF TGTGCCAGCAGTTACGACAGGGGGCATGGCTACACCTTC
NA NA TRBJ1-2 TRBV15 CATSSQGWYGYTF TGTGCCACCAGCTCACAGGGATGGTATGGCTACACCTTC
few TRBD1 TRBJ1-6 TRBV19 CASSIDGTGFSPLHF TGTGCCAGTAGTATCGATGGGACAGGGTTTTCACCCCTCCACTTT
NA NA TRBJ1-2 TRBV19 CASSTFHGGKSRGYTF TGTGCCAGTAGTACCTTCCACGGCGGAAAGTCGCGGGGCTACACCTTC
NA NA TRBJ1-1 TRBV6-2/TRBV6-3 CASSVRGGVDTEAFF TGTGCCAGCAGTGTCCGTGGGGGGGTCGACACTGAAGCTTTCTTT
NA NA TRBJ2-4 TRBV5-6 CASSLVRASAKNIQYF TGTGCCAGCAGCTTGGTACGAGCGTCGGCCAAAAACATTCAGTACTTC
NA NA TRBJ1-4 TRBV14 CASSRTSLRGSEKLFF TGTGCCAGCAGCCGTACATCCTTGCGGGGTAGCGAAAAACTGTTTTTT
NA NA TRBJ2-5 TRBV29-1 CSFNIGSLRETQYF TGCAGCTTTAATATAGGGAGCCTGAGGGAGACCCAGTACTTC
NA NA TRBJ1-1 TRBV2 CASSERTINTEAFF TGTGCCAGCAGTGAAAGGACAATCAACACTGAAGCTTTCTTT
NA NA TRBJ1-5 TRBV28 CASRPRGINQPQHF TGTGCCAGCAGACCCCGGGGGATCAATCAGCCCCAGCATTTT
NA NA TRBJ1-2 TRBV5-4 CASSLVGAPYGYTF TGTGCCAGCAGCTTGGTGGGGGCGCCGTATGGCTACACCTTC
NA TRBD2 TRBJ2-5 TRBV6-2/TRBV6-3 CASSVQASGSTQYF TGTGCCAGCAGTGTTCAGGCGAGCGGGAGTACCCAGTACTTC
once NA TRBJ1-5 TRBV6-4 CASSLQGGNQPQHF TGTGCCAGCAGTTTACAGGGAGGCAATCAGCCCCAGCATTTT
NA NA TRBJ1-1 TRBV11-2 CASSMEFTEAFF TGTGCCAGCAGTATGGAGTTCACTGAAGCTTTCTTT
few NA TRBJ1-1 TRBV28 CASSFRGRFVDTEAFF TGTGCCAGCAGTTTTCGGGGAAGGTTCGTGGACACTGAAGCTTTCTTT
NA TRBD1 TRBJ2-7 TRBV5-1 CASYLGTGAVRYEQYF TGCGCCAGCTATCTAGGGACAGGGGCCGTCCGCTACGAGCAGTACTTC
NA NA TRBJ1-2 TRBV12-3/TRBV12-4 CASSLDRTYGYTF TGTGCCAGCAGTTTGGACAGAACCTATGGCTACACCTTC
many NA TRBJ1-1 TRBV7-6 CASSLDMNTEAFF TGTGCCAGCAGCTTAGACATGAACACTGAAGCTTTCTTT